This passage covers 29 T cell receptor beta chains from one sample sequenced in a study of CD8 T cells in ankylosing spondylitis. Study conclusions and caveats: One TCR beta motif, made up of roughly eight highly homologous variants, appeared characteristic of ankylosing spondylitis blood.

TCRdb re-called the 5' RACE reads through MiXCR, storing one row per CDR3 protein. The table shows a few hundred thousand distinct CDR3 sequences, with about a sixth occurring only once. Their antigens remain unidentified. Sequences were obtained from blood, either unsorted or a sorted T cell fraction (not recorded which). The receptors come from a male donor with ankylosing spondylitis.

The genes are TRBV29-1 and TRBJ2-7; a weak D match, TRBD2 (7 bases). The ends were cut back, 4 bases at V and 4 bases at J, with 14 bases in the middle. Germline V gene sequence: CDR1 SQVTM, CDR2 ANQGSEA. The CDR3 is 13 amino acids. CDR3 bases: TGCAGCGTTGTCGGGGGGCGCAAATACGAGCAGTACTTC. Its protein product is CSVVGGRKYEQYF.

This clonotype has more than one count but fewer than ten. The rearrangement joins TRBV29-1 to TRBJ1-2; 8 bases fit TRBD1. Germline CDR1 is SQVTM and CDR2 is ANQGSEA. There are 15 residues in the CDR3. Germline trimming cut 0 bases from V and 5 bases from J; bases unmatched to any gene: 8. The CDR3 is CSVEDTGTGLYGYTF. CDR3 nucleotide sequence: TGCAGCGTTGAAGATACCGGGACAGGTCTGTATGGCTACACCTTC.

This clonotype was detected ten times or more. This sequence joins TRBV29-1 and TRBJ1-2, with 7 bases fitting TRBD1. V trimming: 7 bases; J trimming: 5 bases; junction bases outside the gene matches: 10. This CDR3 comprises 13 residues. CDR1 and CDR2 (germline): SQVTM, ANQGSEA. The CDR3 spells CSARDSPVYGYTF. CDR3 nucleotides: TGCAGCGCCCGGGACAGTCCCGTGTATGGCTACACCTTC.

This clonotype was counted only a few times. The J gene is TRBJ2-5, the V gene TRBV4-1, with a weak D call TRBD2 (6 bases). The CDR3 has 15 residues. V was shortened by 5 bases and J by 4 bases, with 17 bases between the two germline ends. Germline V gene data show CDR1 as MGHRA and CDR2 as YSYEKL. In DNA, the CDR3 is TGCGCCAGCAGCAACGGGCTAGCGATAGCAGAGACCCAGTACTTC. Its translation is CASSNGLAIAETQYF.

V usage is TRBV12-3 or TRBV12-4 and J usage is TRBJ2-7, with D possibly TRBD1 on 6 matching bases. The germline V and J ends were trimmed by 3 bases and 5 bases, with 14 bases remaining between them. There are 14 residues in the CDR3. CDR3 loop: CASSFVLGQNEQYF. The CDR3 DNA sequence: TGTGCCAGCAGTTTCGTCCTTGGACAGAACGAGCAGTACTTC.

The chain recombines TRBV7-9 with TRBJ2-1, with 11 nucleotides matching TRBD2. CDR3 length: 17 amino acids. Germline V CDR1 and CDR2: SEHNR, FQNEAQ (reference sequence). Losses at the gene ends were 4 bases for V and 4 bases for J; bases not matched to a gene: 9. The CDR3 DNA is TGTGCCAGCAGCTCTACCCTGACTAGCGGGACGTACAATGAGCAGTTCTTC. Residues: CASSSTLTSGTYNEQFF. Based on the CDR3 plus reference TRBV7-9 and TRBJ2-1, the full variable domain is DTGVSQNPRHKITKRGQNVTFRCDPISEHNRLYWYRQTLGQGPEFLTYFQNEAQLEKSRLLSDRFSAERPKGSFSTLEIQRTEQGDSAMYLCASSSTLTSGTYNEQFFGPGTRLTVL.

The chain carries TRBV4-1 and TRBJ1-5; weak D call: TRBD1 (6 bases). CDR3 length: 14 residues. Germline CDR1 MGHRA, CDR2 YSYEKL. V was cut by 1 base and J by 5 bases, with 9 bases left in between. The CDR3 nucleotides are TGCGCCAGCAGCCAAGGACCAGGGGATCAGCCCCAGCATTTT. Amino acid sequence: CASSQGPGDQPQHF.

This chain links TRBV3-1 with TRBJ2-5, with 9 nucleotides matching TRBD2. Losses at the gene ends were 5 bases for V and 4 bases for J; bases not matched to a gene: 8. The CDR3 spans 15 residues. Germline V lookup: CDR1 LGHDT, CDR2 YNNKEL (reference sequence). The DNA of the CDR3 is TGTGCCAGCAGCTACCGGGCGGGAGGGCCAGAGACCCAGTACTTC. Its translation is CASSYRAGGPETQYF.

This clonotype showed up just a few times. V is TRBV5-1 and J is TRBJ2-2; 8 positions match TRBD2. Germline-derived CDR1 and CDR2 are SGHRS and YFSETQ. CDR3 length: 13 residues. V shed 2 bases, J shed 11 bases, and the junction held 5 bases outside the gene matches. The CDR3 sequence is CASSFQRERELFF. The CDR3 DNA reads as TGCGCCAGCAGCTTCCAGCGGGAGCGTGAGCTGTTTTTT.

This chain uses TRBV28 with TRBJ2-1, with TRBD2 as a possible D gene (5 bases). With 0 bases removed from V and 6 bases from J, the gap between germline ends came to 9 bases. The CDR3 is 14 residues long. Germline loops: CDR1 MDHEN, CDR2 SYDVKM. The CDR3 protein is CASSLWLEGNEQFF. CDR3 DNA sequence: TGTGCCAGCAGTTTATGGCTAGAGGGCAATGAGCAGTTCTTC.

J is TRBJ1-1 and V is TRBV7-9, with 9 bases matching TRBD1. Trimming at V came to 5 bases and at J to 6 bases, leaving 4 bases not matched to a gene. CDR1 and CDR2 from the germline V gene are SEHNR and FQNEAQ (reference sequence). The length of the CDR3 is 13 residues. CDR3 loop: CASSTGTGSEAFF. Written as DNA, the CDR3 is TGTGCCAGCAGCACCGGGACAGGGTCTGAAGCTTTCTTT.

This clonotype came up a few times. The chain carries TRBV9 and TRBJ1-1; D is unresolved. The V end was cut by 0 bases, the J end by 1 base, with 10 bases between. The CDR3 sequence is 15 residues long. Germline loops: CDR1 SGDLS, CDR2 YYNGEE. CDR3 protein: CASSVGAGQNTEAFF. The CDR3, as DNA: TGTGCCAGCAGCGTAGGGGCGGGCCAGAACACTGAAGCTTTCTTT.

There are a few counts of this clonotype. V is TRBV6-1 and J is TRBJ2-3; perhaps D is TRBD1 or TRBD2 (5 bases each). Between the trimmed V and J ends, which lost 6 bases and 0 bases, there was a span of 13 bases. This CDR3 is 15 amino acids long. Germline CDR1 MNHNS, CDR2 SASEGT. CDR3 in DNA: TGTGCCAGCAGCATGAGTGGGACGAGCACAGATACGCAGTATTTT. Residues: CASSMSGTSTDTQYF.

V usage is TRBV20-1 and J usage is TRBJ2-7, with D perhaps given as TRBD1 or TRBD2 (6 bases each). V gave up 0 bases and J gave up 3 bases, with 12 bases separating them. The CDR3 runs 14 residues. CDR1 and CDR2 from the germline V gene are DFQATT and SNEGSKA (reference sequence). As DNA, the CDR3 is TGCAGTGCTAGAGATCTCCGGGGGCTCTACGAGCAGTACTTC. It codes for CSARDLRGLYEQYF.

The genes are TRBV4-2 and TRBJ1-2; unclear D gene. V lost 0 bases and J 1 base, leaving 12 bases between the germline ends. The germline CDR1 and CDR2 sequences are LGHNA and YNFKEQ. The CDR3 is made up of 16 amino acids. This CDR3 is CASSQDDPAYNYGYTF. In DNA form, the CDR3 reads TGTGCCAGCAGCCAAGATGATCCAGCTTATAACTATGGCTACACCTTC.

The rearrangement joins TRBV5-1 to TRBJ2-1; a possible D gene is TRBD2 (6 bases). Germline CDR1 and CDR2: SGHRS and YFSETQ. V lost 0 bases to trimming and J lost 4 bases, with 14 bases between them. The CDR3 contains 16 residues. The CDR3 region is CASSLVPGATYNEQFF. The CDR3 nucleotides are TGCGCCAGCAGCTTGGTCCCGGGAGCCACTTACAATGAGCAGTTCTTC.

CDR3: CASSSGLEGGDTQYF. The CDR3 nucleotides are TGTGCCAGCAGCTCCGGACTAGAGGGAGGGGATACGCAGTATTTT. The genes are TRBV7-3 and TRBJ2-3; 7 positions match TRBD2. The CDR3 spans 15 residues. Germline trimming cut 4 bases from V and 6 bases from J; bases unmatched to any gene: 10. Germline CDR1 reads SGHTA; CDR2 reads FQGTGA. The full variable domain, with the rest looked up from reference TRBV7-3 and TRBJ2-3, is GAGVSQTPSNKVTEKGKYVELRCDPISGHTALYWYRQSLGQGPEFLIYFQGTGAADDSGLPNDRFFAVRPEGSVSTLKIQRTERGDSAVYLCASSSGLEGGDTQYFGPGTRLTVL.

This rearrangement joins TRBV11-1 to TRBJ2-7; D remains unclear. CDR1 and CDR2 from the germline V gene are SGHAT and FQDESV (reference sequence). The CDR3 loop spans 14 amino acids. The V end lost 2 bases, the J end lost 0 bases, and 8 bases lay between the germline ends. CDR3 DNA sequence: TGTGCCAGCAGCTTAAGCGAGGACTCCTACGAGCAGTACTTC. It yields the protein CASSLSEDSYEQYF.

This clonotype occurred a few times. The chain joins TRBV6-5 to TRBJ2-7; 11 positions match TRBD2. The CDR3 contains 15 residues. Germline V gene sequence: CDR1 MNHEY, CDR2 SVGAGI. Losses at the gene ends were 5 bases for V and 4 bases for J; bases not matched to a gene: 7. The CDR3 sequence is CASSHRLAGMYEQYF. In DNA form, the CDR3 reads TGTGCCAGCAGTCACCGACTAGCGGGAATGTACGAGCAGTACTTC.

The rearrangement uses TRBV10-3 and TRBJ2-7; no definite D call. V was clipped by 0 bases and J by 1 base, with 4 bases between them. The CDR3 has 13 residues. The V gene's germline CDR1 is ENHRY and CDR2 SYGVKD. The CDR3 sequence: CAISESVSYEQYF. DNA of the CDR3: TGTGCCATCAGTGAGTCAGTATCCTACGAGCAGTACTTC.

This clonotype was seen only a few times. This chain joins TRBV14 and TRBJ2-7, with 8 positions matching TRBD1. Germline CDR1 and CDR2: SGHDN and FVKESK. J lost 4 bases, V lost 1 base, and 6 bases had no gene match. The CDR3 is 15 amino acids. The CDR3 bases are TGTGCCAGCAGCCAAGGACAGGGGATGCCGTACGAGCAGTACTTC. This encodes CASSQGQGMPYEQYF.

A few counts support this clonotype. V usage is TRBV5-1 and J usage is TRBJ2-1; TRBD2 aligns across 10 bases. The J segment lost 5 bases and the V segment lost 4 bases, leaving 3 bases of the junction unmatched. Germline V gene data show CDR1 as SGHRS and CDR2 as YFSETQ. This CDR3 is 14 amino acids long. In DNA, the CDR3 is TGCGCCAGCAGCCTAAGCGGGGGGGACAATGAGCAGTTCTTC. Encoded protein: CASSLSGGDNEQFF. The full variable domain, rest sourced from reference TRBV5-1 and TRBJ2-1, is KAGVTQTPRYLIKTRGQQVTLSCSPISGHRSVSWYQQTPGQGLQFLFEYFSETQRNKGNFPGRFSGRQFSNSRSEMNVSTLELGDSALYLCASSLSGGDNEQFFGPGTRLTVL.

The DNA for the CDR3 is TGCAGTGCTAGGGAACATCGCTACTCCTACAATGAGCAGTTCTTC. It translates to CSAREHRYSYNEQFF. The rearrangement links TRBV20-1 to TRBJ2-1; no firm D call. The CDR3 totals 15 residues. The V and J ends lost 3 bases and 0 bases respectively, with 12 bases between them. Germline loops: CDR1 DFQATT, CDR2 SNEGSKA (reference sequence).

The gene calls are TRBV2 and TRBJ1-5; 7 bases map to TRBD1. In germline, CDR1 is SNHLY, CDR2 FYNNEI. Losses at the gene ends were 1 base for V and 4 bases for J; bases not matched to a gene: 4. This CDR3 is built from 15 residues. CDR3 amino acids: CASSEGAGGNQPQHF. DNA of the CDR3: TGTGCCAGCAGTGAAGGGGCAGGGGGGAATCAGCCCCAGCATTTT.

V and J are TRBV4-2 and TRBJ2-5; 9 bases fit TRBD1. After removal of 6 bases from V and 5 bases from J, the junction contained 13 bases not matched to a gene. Germline-derived CDR1 and CDR2 are LGHNA and YNFKEQ. The CDR3 totals 16 residues. Written as DNA, the CDR3 is TGTGCCAGCAGTTACGCACTCACAGGGGGCGGGGAGACCCAGTACTTC. As protein: CASSYALTGGGETQYF.

The chain is built from TRBV6-1 and TRBJ1-3; 7 bases are a match to TRBD1. The trim removed 6 bases at V and 8 bases at J, leaving 7 bases unmatched. There are 13 residues in the CDR3. The germline V gene has CDR1 MNHNS and CDR2 SASEGT. CDR3 coding DNA: TGTGCCAGCAGCACCGGGACAGAGGACACCATATATTTT. The encoded protein is CASSTGTEDTIYF.

V is TRBV21-1 and J is TRBJ1-5. TRBV21-1 is a pseudogene. CDR3 length equals 19 residues. The CDR3 is CASSKGRGLDRYSNQPQHF. The CDR3 coding sequence is TGTGCCAGCAGCAAAGGAAGAGGGCTTGACCGTTATAGCAATCAGCCCCAGCATTTT.

This clonotype was counted a few times. The chain recombines TRBV4-3 with TRBJ2-7; TRBD1 matches at 7 bases. The J segment lost 5 bases and the V segment lost 0 bases, leaving 7 bases of the junction unmatched. The CDR3 is made up of 15 amino acids. CDR1 is LGHNA and CDR2 is YSLEER in the germline V gene. CDR3 sequence reads: CASSQEWSGGHEQYF. The CDR3 nucleotides read TGCGCCAGCAGCCAAGAATGGTCAGGGGGACACGAGCAGTACTTC.

This chain uses TRBV6-1 with TRBJ2-5; D possibly matches TRBD1 or TRBD2 (6 bases each). Germline assignment: CDR1 MNHNS and CDR2 SASEGT. This CDR3 region has 17 residues. Deletions cut 5 bases from V and 4 bases from J, with 23 bases between. The CDR3 nucleotides read TGTGCCAGCAGTCCTTACGGAGGGGGAGGCGCGGGAGAGACCCAGTACTTC. This sequence encodes CASSPYGGGGAGETQYF.